The 29 T cell receptor beta chains below were found in one sample sequenced in a study of shared clonotypes between healthy human individuals. The data were produced by immunoSEQ multiplex PCR, yet TCRdb's version contains in-frame clones alone and is incomplete. The table has 550,000 to 700,000 clones, about 80% seen once. The sequenced sample was memory CD4+ T cells sorted from blood. The subset: CD45RA-negative fraction. These receptors were collected from a woman aged 25 to 39 in good health.

This clone was seen more than once but under ten times. This chain links TRBV19 with TRBJ2-7; 14 bases are a match to TRBD2. Per the germline V gene, CDR1 is LNHDA and CDR2 is SQIVND (reference sequence). V lost 5 bases to trimming and J lost 6 bases; unmatched junction nucleotides: 6. This CDR3 has 15 residues. Here the CDR3 reads CASSQPGLAGAEQYF. CDR3 coding DNA: TGTGCCAGTAGTCAGCCGGGACTAGCGGGGGCCGAGCAGTACTTC.

This chain uses TRBV2 with TRBJ1-5; D is unresolved. In germline, CDR1 is SNHLY, CDR2 FYNNEI. V was trimmed by 1 base and J by 0 bases, leaving 10 bases between them. This CDR3 comprises 16 residues. Written as DNA, the CDR3 is TGTGCCAGCAGTGAAGGGTCTTACCTTAGCAATCAGCCCCAGCATTTT. Its protein product is CASSEGSYLSNQPQHF.

The CDR3 DNA reads TGTGCCAGCAGGCCAGCCCTAGGCGGGAAGGGCGGGGAGCTGTTTTTT. Protein: CASRPALGGKGGELFF. This rearrangement joins TRBV2 to TRBJ2-2, with a weak D call TRBD2 (6 bases). The CDR3 is 16 residues long. Germline V CDR1 and CDR2: SNHLY, FYNNEI. V was shortened by 6 bases and J by 7 bases, with 21 bases between the two germline ends.

The gene calls are TRBV6-1 and TRBJ2-7; D is ambiguous. Per the germline V gene, CDR1 is MNHNS and CDR2 is SASEGT. This CDR3 is 14 amino acids long. V was clipped by 6 bases and J by 5 bases, with 17 bases between them. The CDR3: CASRQRALGDEQYF. The CDR3 coding sequence is TGTGCCAGCAGACAAAGGGCTTTGGGCGACGAGCAGTACTTC.

This clone was picked up one time. The chain links TRBV28 to TRBJ2-3; 7 bases fit TRBD2. CDR3 length: 14 amino acids. Looked up from germline, CDR1 is MDHEN and CDR2 is SYDVKM. J was trimmed by 2 bases and V by 6 bases; bases with no gene match: 5. The DNA of the CDR3 is TGTGCCAGCAGGGGAGCGGGGACCACAGATACGCAGTATTTT. This encodes CASRGAGTTDTQYF.

The chain has TRBV7-3 and TRBJ1-1; D remains unclear. Trimming stripped 6 bases from V and 5 bases from J, with 13 bases between. CDR3 size: 13 residues. The germline gives CDR1 SGHTA, CDR2 FQGTGA. CDR3 nucleotide sequence: TGTGCCAGCAGTACGTTCGGAGGAACTGAAGCTTTCTTT. Translating it yields CASSTFGGTEAFF.

This chain uses TRBV7-9 with TRBJ1-4; D unresolved. The CDR3 has 16 residues. V dropped 4 bases and J dropped 0 bases, with 12 bases sitting between them. CDR1 and CDR2 from the germline V gene are SEHNR and FQNEAQ (reference sequence). The DNA for the CDR3 is TGTGCCAGCAGCTCCAACAGAGTTTCAACTAATGAAAAACTGTTTTTT. Protein product: CASSSNRVSTNEKLFF.

The chain has TRBV21-1 and TRBJ1-1. TRBV21-1 is recorded as a pseudogene. The CDR3 loop spans 11 amino acids. CDR3 residues: CASTVLVEAFF. In nucleotides, the CDR3 is TGTGCCAGCACCGTCCTGGTTGAAGCTTTCTTT.

Notes on this clone: The identical CDR3 is also encoded by other nucleotide sequences in the sample. The rearrangement joins TRBV7-9 to TRBJ2-3; 12 nucleotides line up with TRBD2. V lost 2 bases to trimming and J lost 3 bases; unmatched junction nucleotides: 3. Per germline, CDR1 SEHNR and CDR2 FQNEAQ (reference sequence). The CDR3 contains 16 residues. Here the CDR3 reads CASSLRLAGATDTQYF. The CDR3, as DNA: TGTGCCAGCAGCTTACGACTAGCGGGAGCTACAGATACGCAGTATTTT.

This clone was picked up a small number of times. V usage is TRBV7-3 and J usage is TRBJ2-3; D is possibly TRBD1 or TRBD2 (5 bases each). The germline V gene encodes CDR1 SGHTA and CDR2 FQGTGA. V shed 2 bases and J shed 7 bases, with 19 bases lying between them. This CDR3 is 16 amino acids long. As DNA, the CDR3 is TGTGCCAGCAGCTTACTTTCGGGACCGAATACGAATACGCAGTATTTT. Encoded protein: CASSLLSGPNTNTQYF.

The rearrangement links TRBV5-1 to TRBJ2-1; 11 bases align to TRBD1. The CDR3 runs to 16 residues. After removal of 0 bases from V and 8 bases from J, the junction contained 7 bases not matched to a gene. Per the germline V gene, CDR1 is SGHRS and CDR2 is YFSETQ. CDR3: CASSLAGQGALYEQFF. CDR3 bases: TGCGCCAGCAGCTTGGCCGGACAGGGGGCATTGTATGAGCAGTTCTTC.

V is TRBV28 and J is TRBJ1-1; a possible D gene is TRBD1 (5 bases). CDR3 size: 14 residues. Germline CDR1 MDHEN, CDR2 SYDVKM. V lost 1 base and J lost 6, with 12 bases in between. Written as DNA, the CDR3 is TGTGCCAGCAGTTTATCAAGCAGGGCCGCTGAAGCTTTCTTT. The encoded protein is CASSLSSRAAEAFF.

The chain links TRBV11-2 to TRBJ1-1; D not certain. This CDR3 has 17 amino acids. V lost 3 bases to trimming and J lost 2 bases, with 19 bases between them. The germline V gene has CDR1 SGHAT and CDR2 FQNNGV. The CDR3 coding sequence is TGTGCCAGCAGCTTCGTCGGACTTAGACGGGGAAACACTGAAGCTTTCTTT. As protein: CASSFVGLRRGNTEAFF.

About this clone: The sample carries other DNA sequences with the same CDR3. The chain has TRBV5-1 and TRBJ2-1; tentatively, D is TRBD2 (6 bases). The germline CDR1 and CDR2 sequences are SGHRS and YFSETQ. With 4 bases removed from V and 1 base from J, the gap between germline ends came to 12 bases. The CDR3 sequence is 15 residues long. Written as DNA, the CDR3 is TGCGCCAGCAGCGTGTCTAGCGCATCCTACAATGAGCAGTTCTTC. Amino acids: CASSVSSASYNEQFF.

With regard to this clone: Other nucleotide sequences in the sample specify the same CDR3. V gene TRBV19 combines with J gene TRBJ1-5; TRBD1 aligns across 7 bases. The CDR3 spans 13 residues. With 3 bases clipped from V and 7 bases from J, the junction kept 3 bases outside the gene matches. In germline, CDR1 is LNHDA, CDR2 SQIVND (reference sequence). The CDR3 bases are TGTGCCAGTAGTATTAACAGGGGCCAGCCCCAGCATTTT. Its protein is CASSINRGQPQHF.

The chain combines TRBV19 with TRBJ1-1, with a weak D call TRBD1 (6 bases). Germline V gene data show CDR1 as LNHDA and CDR2 as SQIVND (reference sequence). The germline V and J ends were trimmed by 7 bases and 5 bases, with 23 bases remaining between them. The CDR3 is 16 residues long. CDR3 sequence: CASKRDTTHAKTEAFF. CDR3 DNA sequence: TGTGCCAGTAAGAGGGACACCACCCACGCCAAAACTGAAGCTTTCTTT.

V gene TRBV18 combines with J gene TRBJ1-5, with a tentative D call TRBD1 (5 bases). The CDR3 extends over 15 amino acids. Germline V gives CDR1 KGHSH, CDR2 LQKENI. V was cut by 4 bases and J by 6 bases, with 16 bases left in between. CDR3 DNA sequence: TGTGCCAGCTCACGGATAAAGGGGCAGGGTCAGCCCCAGCATTTT. This gives the protein CASSRIKGQGQPQHF.

This clone was detected only once. V usage is TRBV18 and J usage is TRBJ1-5; D may be TRBD1 (5 bases). Trimming removed 4 bases at V and 3 bases at J, with 13 bases between. CDR1 is KGHSH and CDR2 is LQKENI in the germline V gene. The CDR3 length is 15 residues. The CDR3 loop reads CASSQGLGSNQPQHF. The CDR3 coding sequence is TGTGCCAGCTCACAGGGGTTGGGCTCCAATCAGCCCCAGCATTTT.

The chain links TRBV5-1 to TRBJ2-7; D tentatively fits TRBD1 or TRBD2 (5 bases each). With 5 bases removed from V and 0 bases from J, the gap between germline ends came to 12 bases. CDR1 is SGHRS and CDR2 is YFSETQ in the germline V gene. This CDR3 is built from 14 residues. The CDR3 nucleotides are TGCGCCAGCAGGTGGGACGGAAGCTCCTACGAGCAGTACTTC. This gives the protein CASRWDGSSYEQYF. Full variable domain (rest looked up from reference TRBV5-1 and TRBJ2-7): KAGVTQTPRYLIKTRGQQVTLSCSPISGHRSVSWYQQTPGQGLQFLFEYFSETQRNKGNFPGRFSGRQFSNSRSEMNVSTLELGDSALYLCASRWDGSSYEQYFGPGTRLTVT.

The V call is TRBV28, the J call TRBJ2-2; a possible D gene is TRBD1 (6 bases). The germline V gene has CDR1 MDHEN and CDR2 SYDVKM. V was cut by 3 bases and J by 4 bases, with 15 bases left in between. This CDR3 is 16 amino acids long. The CDR3 nucleotides read TGTGCCAGCAGTTTCCACAGGGAACTTGGCACCGGGGAGCTGTTTTTT. This codes for CASSFHRELGTGELFF.

A few counts support this clone. CDR3 residues: CASSYGGRTGTDTQYF. The CDR3 bases are TGTGCCAGCAGTTACGGGGGTCGGACAGGGACAGATACGCAGTATTTT. The chain carries TRBV6-5 and TRBJ2-3; 8 bases map to TRBD1. The CDR3 sequence is 16 residues long. With V trimmed by 2 bases and J by 3 bases, 7 bases remained unmatched. The germline CDR1 and CDR2 sequences are MNHEY and SVGAGI.

The chain combines TRBV11-2 with TRBJ1-2; D is unresolved. The CDR3 contains 12 residues. Trimming stripped 4 bases from V and 8 bases from J, with 11 bases between. Germline V CDR1 and CDR2: SGHAT, FQNNGV. Written as DNA, the CDR3 is TGTGCCAGCAGCTCCCTGAGCAAGGGCTACACCTTC. Residues: CASSSLSKGYTF. The full variable domain, completed using reference TRBV11-2 and TRBJ1-2, is EAGVAQSPRYKIIEKRQSVAFWCNPISGHATLYWYQQILGQGPKLLIQFQNNGVVDDSQLPKDRFSAERLKGVDSTLKIQPAKLEDSAVYLCASSSLSKGYTFGSGTRLTVV.

Here the CDR3 DNA reads TGCGCCAGCAGCCTAGAGACCAGGGAGCTGTTTTTT. Translation gives CASSLETRELFF. The chain carries TRBV5-1 and TRBJ2-2; D remains ambiguous. Germline CDR1 and CDR2: SGHRS and YFSETQ. The CDR3 spans 12 residues. Trimming pared 4 bases from V and 9 bases from J, leaving 10 bases between.

V is TRBV5-1 and J is TRBJ1-4; D ambiguous. Trimming pared 0 bases from V and 2 bases from J, leaving 8 bases between. The germline CDR1 and CDR2 sequences are SGHRS and YFSETQ. The CDR3 runs to 15 residues. The CDR3 spells CASSLGQVTNEKLFF. The CDR3 DNA reads TGCGCCAGCAGCTTGGGGCAGGTCACTAATGAAAAACTGTTTTTT.

The J gene is TRBJ2-2, the V gene TRBV4-1; no definite D call. The V gene lost 1 base and the J gene lost 7 bases, with 16 bases spanning the gap. The CDR3 runs 16 residues. Germline-derived CDR1 and CDR2 are MGHRA and YSYEKL. The CDR3 DNA reads as TGCGCCAGCAGCCAAGCATTAGGAAGCGCCTTCGGGGAGCTGTTTTTT. This codes for CASSQALGSAFGELFF.

The rearrangement uses TRBV27 and TRBJ2-1; 9 bases fit TRBD2. Germline trimming cut 5 bases from V and 4 bases from J; bases unmatched to any gene: 15. The germline V gene encodes CDR1 MNHEY and CDR2 SMNVEV (reference sequence). The CDR3 consists of 18 residues. The DNA of the CDR3 is TGTGCCAGCAGTACTCCCCGTAGCGGGAGCGCCGTTTACAATGAGCAGTTCTTC. Protein: CASSTPRSGSAVYNEQFF.

This clone was picked up a small number of times. The genes are TRBV20-1 and TRBJ2-7; D is undetermined. Germline CDR1 and CDR2: DFQATT and SNEGSKA (reference sequence). The V end was cut by 6 bases, the J end by 6 bases, with 12 bases between. CDR3 length: 11 residues. The CDR3 DNA is TGCAGTGCCAAACAAGGAGTCGAGCAGTACTTC. Protein sequence: CSAKQGVEQYF.

The genes are TRBV10-3 and TRBJ1-1, with a weak D call TRBD1 (6 bases). The CDR3 sequence is 13 residues long. The V and J ends lost 0 bases and 6 bases respectively, with 8 bases between them. The germline V gene has CDR1 ENHRY and CDR2 SYGVKD. The chain's CDR3 is CAISESGGAEAFF. DNA for the CDR3: TGTGCCATCAGTGAGTCAGGGGGGGCTGAAGCTTTCTTT.

The CDR3 protein is CASSLVLGLLNEQFF. As DNA, the CDR3 is TGTGCCAGCAGCTTGGTACTAGGCCTTCTCAATGAGCAGTTCTTC. This chain connects TRBV5-7 to TRBJ2-1; D is possibly TRBD2 (5 bases). TRBV5-7 qualifies as an ORF whose function is uncertain. Trimming removed 0 bases at V and 6 bases at J, with 13 bases between. The CDR3 is 15 residues long.